This T cell receptor (beta chain) was found in a study of cytomegalovirus exposure and HLA in healthy donors. The study's findings and limits: Common viral pathogens seemed to be connected with several of the most significant clusters, according to a later analysis. Specificity for CMV antigens was confirmed in vitro for a few of the CMV-associated chains.

Germline lookup yields CDR1 LNHDA and CDR2 SQIVND (reference sequence). This CDR3 has 14 residues. Deletions cut 1 base from V and 5 bases from J, with 8 bases between. PCR primers comprised 60 Vbeta and 13 Jbeta primers. Repertoires were generated with immunoSEQ multiplex PCR, while TCRdb's copy carries only in-frame clones and drops some. The sample shows about 140,000 clones, 75% to 85% of them seen only once. To note about this clone: What it recognizes is unknown.

Sequenced material: PBMCs. The chain is built from TRBV19 and TRBJ2-2, with D perhaps matching TRBD2 (6 bases). The TCR comes from a female donor in good health and CMV-seronegative. CDR3 loop: CASSIGAGTGELFF. CDR3 coding DNA: TGTGCCAGTAGTATAGGGGCGGGAACCGGGGAGCTGTTTTTT.